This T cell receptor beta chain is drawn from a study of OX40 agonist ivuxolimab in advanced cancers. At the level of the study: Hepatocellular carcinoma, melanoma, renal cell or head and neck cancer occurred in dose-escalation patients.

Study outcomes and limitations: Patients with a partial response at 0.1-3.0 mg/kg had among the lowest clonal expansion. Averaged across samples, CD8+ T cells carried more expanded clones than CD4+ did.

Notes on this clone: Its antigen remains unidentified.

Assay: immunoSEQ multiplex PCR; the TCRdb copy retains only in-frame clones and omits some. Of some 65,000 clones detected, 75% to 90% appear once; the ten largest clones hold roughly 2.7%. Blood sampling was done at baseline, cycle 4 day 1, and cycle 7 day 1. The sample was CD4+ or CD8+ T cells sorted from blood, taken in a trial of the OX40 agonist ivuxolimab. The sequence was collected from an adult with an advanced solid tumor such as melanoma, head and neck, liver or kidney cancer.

The CDR3 DNA reads as TGTGCCAGCAGCTTAGCAGCGGTAAACACTGAAGCTTTCTTT. This encodes CASSLAAVNTEAFF. V is TRBV7-2 and J is TRBJ1-1, with D hard to call. Trimming cost V 0 bases and J 2 bases, with 7 bases left between them. The CDR3 covers 14 residues. Germline loops: CDR1 SGHTA, CDR2 FQGNSA.